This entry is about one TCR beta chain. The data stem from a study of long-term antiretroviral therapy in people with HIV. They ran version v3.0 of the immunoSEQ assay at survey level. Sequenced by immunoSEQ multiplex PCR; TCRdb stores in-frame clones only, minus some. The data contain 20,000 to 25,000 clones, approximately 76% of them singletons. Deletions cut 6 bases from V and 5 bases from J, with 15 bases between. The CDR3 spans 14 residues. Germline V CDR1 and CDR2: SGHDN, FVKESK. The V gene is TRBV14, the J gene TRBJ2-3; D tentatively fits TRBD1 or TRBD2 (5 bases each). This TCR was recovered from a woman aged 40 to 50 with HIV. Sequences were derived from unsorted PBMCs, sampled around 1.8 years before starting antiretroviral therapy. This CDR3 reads CASRETGAGDTQYF. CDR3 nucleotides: TGTGCCAGCAGGGAAACAGGCGCGGGAGATACGCAGTATTTT.